This is a list of T cell receptor beta chains from one sample in a study of T-cell reconstitution after alpha-beta-depleted transplantation in children. TCRdb fed the PCR reads into MiXCR, producing one record per CDR3 protein. Found here are roughly 76,000 distinct CDR3 sequences, roughly 10% of them singletons; the top ten hold 13%. Sequencing was performed on PBMCs, taken before TCRalphabeta/CD19-depleted stem cell transplant. The receptors come from a boy aged 5-17 years with acute myeloid leukemia, due to receive a stem cell transplant. The CDR3 runs from the conserved cysteine through the conserved F or W. The D gene is left open where the match is weak. Expanded clones get a size class; other rows say once, few or many, or leave the size out.

J | V | D | size | CDR3 | DNA
TRBJ1-2 | TRBV4-1 | - | - | CASSSPSTQYGYTF | TGCGCCAGCAGCTCACCCTCTACTCAGTATGGCTACACCTTC
TRBJ2-1 | TRBV20-1 | - | many | CSARSPYNEQFF | TGCAGTGCTAGGTCTCCCTACAATGAGCAGTTCTTC
TRBJ2-7 | TRBV20-1 | - | many | CSARTPPREQYF | TGCAGTGCTAGAACCCCGCCGCGCGAGCAATACTTC
TRBJ2-1 | TRBV20-1 | - | - | CSARGQSYYNEQFF | TGCAGTGCTAGGGGCCAGTCATACTACAATGAGCAGTTCTTC
TRBJ2-3 | TRBV20-1 | - | many | CSAQGYGADTQYF | TGCAGTGCTCAGGGGTATGGGGCAGATACGCAGTATTTT
TRBJ2-1 | TRBV5-1 | - | many | CASSLERWQFF | TGCGCCAGCAGCTTGGAGCGTTGGCAGTTCTTC
TRBJ1-3 | TRBV12-3/TRBV12-4 | - | many | CASSFWGDTIYF | TGTGCCAGCAGTTTCTGGGGAGACACCATATATTTT
TRBJ1-2 | TRBV10-3 | - | many | CAIRLGLGLADGYTF | TGTGCCATACGCCTGGGACTGGGTTTGGCGGATGGCTACACCTTC
TRBJ2-1 | TRBV14 | TRBD1 | many | CASSQDPWTGSSYNEQFF | TGTGCCAGCAGCCAAGACCCATGGACAGGGAGCTCCTACAATGAGCAGTTCTTC
TRBJ2-5 | TRBV20-1 | TRBD2 | many | CSASVAGEETQYF | TGCAGTGCTAGTGTAGCGGGAGAAGAGACCCAGTACTTC
TRBJ1-3 | TRBV6-6 | - | few | CASSYSEGNTIYF | TGTGCCAGCAGTTACTCCGAAGGAAACACCATATATTTT
TRBJ2-2 | TRBV12-3/TRBV12-4 | - | many | CASSLGDTGELFF | TGTGCCAGCAGTTTGGGAGACACCGGGGAGCTGTTTTTT
TRBJ2-1 | TRBV3-1 | TRBD2 | - | CASSPRPPLWGGANEQFF | TGTGCCAGCAGCCCGAGACCTCCGTTGTGGGGGGGTGCGAATGAGCAGTTCTTC
TRBJ2-1 | TRBV12-3/TRBV12-4 | - | many | CASSHRTTTQGGEQFF | TGTGCCAGCAGCCACCGGACTACCACACAAGGTGGTGAGCAGTTCTTC
TRBJ1-1 | TRBV6-5 | - | many | CASSHKGGTINTEAFF | TGTGCCAGCAGTCACAAGGGGGGTACGATCAACACTGAAGCTTTCTTT
TRBJ2-3 | TRBV5-1 | TRBD2 | many | CASSLTSGGADTQYF | TGCGCCAGCAGCTTGACTAGCGGGGGGGCAGATACGCAGTATTTT
TRBJ2-3 | TRBV5-4 | - | many | CASSSNQGSDTQYF | TGTGCCAGCAGCTCGAACCAAGGATCAGATACGCAGTATTTT
TRBJ2-5 | TRBV5-1 | - | many | CASSFDETQYF | TGCGCCAGCAGCTTTGACGAGACCCAGTACTTC
TRBJ2-1 | TRBV4-3 | TRBD2 | few | CASSQDGGVGEQFF | TGCGCCAGCAGCCAAGACGGGGGGGTGGGTGAGCAGTTCTTC
TRBJ1-3 | TRBV7-9 | - | many | CASSLGRVHGNTIYF | TGTGCCAGCAGCTTAGGCCGGGTCCACGGCAACACCATATATTTT